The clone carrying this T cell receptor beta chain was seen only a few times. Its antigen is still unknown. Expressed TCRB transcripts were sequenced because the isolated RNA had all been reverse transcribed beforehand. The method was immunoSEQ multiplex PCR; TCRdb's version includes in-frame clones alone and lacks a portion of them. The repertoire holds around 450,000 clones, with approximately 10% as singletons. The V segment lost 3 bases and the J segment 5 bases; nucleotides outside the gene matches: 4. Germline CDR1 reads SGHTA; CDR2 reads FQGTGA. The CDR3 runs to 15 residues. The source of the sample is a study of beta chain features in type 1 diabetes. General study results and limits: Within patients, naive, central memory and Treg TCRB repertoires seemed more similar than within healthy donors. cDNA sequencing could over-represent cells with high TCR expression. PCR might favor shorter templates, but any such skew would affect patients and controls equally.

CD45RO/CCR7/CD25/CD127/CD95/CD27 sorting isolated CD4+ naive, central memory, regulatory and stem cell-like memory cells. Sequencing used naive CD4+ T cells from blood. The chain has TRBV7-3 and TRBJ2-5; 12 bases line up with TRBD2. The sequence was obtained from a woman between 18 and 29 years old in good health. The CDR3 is CASSLTSGRGETQYF. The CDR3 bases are TGTGCCAGCAGCTTGACTAGCGGGAGAGGGGAGACCCAGTACTTC.